Listed below are T cell receptor beta chains from one sample, sequenced in a study of T cell repertoires in cytomegalovirus infection. TCRdb fed the reads into MiXCR, producing one record per CDR3 protein. The sample contains 350,000 to 450,000 distinct CDR3 sequences, 15% to 20% of which appear only once. Sequenced input: PBMCs. These receptors all stem from a human donor in good health (CMV status not recorded). Some clones in this sample may be carry-over from other donors' samples. Both conserved end residues are part of each CDR3. D genes are given only for firm matches. Clone size appears in some rows only: once, few, many, or a class for an expanded clone.

V	size	D	J	CDR3	DNA
TRBV28	many	.	TRBJ2-4	CASSTFQGKDIQYF	TGTGCCAGCAGCACTTTTCAGGGGAAGGACATTCAGTACTTC
TRBV4-1	many	.	TRBJ2-1	CASSQAGLNNEQFF	TGCGCCAGCAGCCAAGCCGGCCTTAACAATGAGCAGTTCTTC
TRBV6-6	.	.	TRBJ1-1	CASSYGGGKMVNTEAFF	TGTGCCAGCAGTTACGGGGGAGGTAAGATGGTGAACACTGAAGCTTTCTTT
TRBV20-1	few	.	TRBJ2-3	CSARPLGGNTQYF	TGCAGTGCTAGACCTTTAGGGGGAAATACGCAGTATTTT
TRBV6-1	.	TRBD1	TRBJ2-3	CASRRGTGGVTQYF	TGTGCCAGCAGAAGGGGGACAGGGGGCGTTACGCAGTATTTT
TRBV7-9	many	.	TRBJ2-1	CASSSGLRTLSYNEQFF	TGTGCCAGCAGCTCCGGACTCCGAACGCTCTCCTACAATGAGCAGTTCTTC
TRBV2	few	.	TRBJ1-2	CASSEKGFGSYYGYTF	TGTGCCAGCAGTGAAAAGGGCTTTGGGTCATACTATGGCTACACCTTC
TRBV20-1	.	.	TRBJ1-1	CSARFDWNTEAFF	TGCAGTGCTAGGTTTGATTGGAACACTGAAGCTTTCTTT
TRBV7-6	many	.	TRBJ2-3	CASSGGTDTQYF	TGTGCCAGCTCGGGGGGCACAGATACGCAGTATTTT
TRBV7-4	.	TRBD1	TRBJ1-2	CASSRDRILYGYTF	TGTGCCAGCAGCCGGGACAGGATTCTCTATGGCTACACCTTC
TRBV4-3	.	TRBD1	TRBJ1-6	CASSQERRRDSTSPLHF	TGCGCCAGCAGCCAGGAACGGCGCCGGGACAGTACTTCACCCCTCCACTTT
TRBV10-3	.	.	TRBJ1-4	CAISPGEFDEKLFF	TGTGCCATCAGTCCAGGGGAGTTTGATGAAAAACTGTTTTTT
TRBV25-1	many	.	TRBJ1-2	CASSRLDPNSGYTF	TGTGCCAGCAGTCGGCTCGATCCGAATAGCGGCTACACCTTC
TRBV7-9	few	.	TRBJ1-6	CASSLDLYSPLHF	TGTGCCAGCAGCTTAGACCTCTATTCACCCCTCCACTTT
TRBV7-2	many	TRBD1	TRBJ1-2	CASSLVGTVNPNYGYTF	TGTGCCAGCAGCTTAGTCGGGACAGTGAACCCTAACTATGGCTACACCTTC
TRBV20-1	many	.	TRBJ2-5	CSARDSETQYF	TGCAGTGCTAGAGATTCGGAGACCCAGTACTTC
TRBV7-2	.	.	TRBJ2-2	CASSLFEDSGELFF	TGTGCCAGCAGCTTATTCGAGGATTCCGGGGAGCTGTTTTTT
TRBV13	.	.	TRBJ2-3	CASSGRVWGGLTDTQYF	TGTGCCAGCAGCGGTAGGGTTTGGGGGGGCCTGACAGATACGCAGTATTTT
TRBV11-3	few	.	TRBJ1-1	CASSVRDTVNTEAFF	TGTGCCAGCAGCGTCCGGGACACCGTGAACACTGAAGCTTTCTTT
TRBV7-4	.	.	TRBJ2-1	CASSPPDPGPHNEQFF	TGTGCCAGCAGCCCACCGGACCCCGGCCCCCACAATGAGCAGTTCTTC
TRBV7-8	few	.	TRBJ1-1	CASSQSLTEAFF	TGTGCCAGCAGCCAAAGCCTAACTGAAGCTTTCTTT
TRBV10-3	.	.	TRBJ2-7	CAISDAYEQYF	TGTGCCATCAGCGACGCATACGAGCAGTACTTC
TRBV6-1	.	TRBD1	TRBJ1-6	CASSPRDRLDSPLHF	TGTGCCAGCAGCCCCCGGGACAGACTTGATTCACCCCTCCACTTT
TRBV6-6	many	.	TRBJ1-6	CASTNGPGNSPLHF	TGTGCCAGCACCAACGGTCCTGGGAATTCACCCCTCCACTTT
TRBV20-1	few	TRBD1	TRBJ1-2	CSAYKQGANGYTF	TGCAGTGCTTATAAACAGGGGGCGAATGGCTACACCTTC
TRBV2	.	TRBD1	TRBJ1-1	CASNHRGVSTEAFF	TGTGCCAGCAACCACAGGGGAGTGAGCACTGAAGCTTTCTTT
TRBV27	once	.	TRBJ2-7	CASRPGHLYEQYF	TGTGCCAGCAGACCGGGACACCTCTACGAGCAGTACTTC
TRBV5-1	few	.	TRBJ2-3	CASSVAWSDTQYF	TGCGCCAGCAGCGTGGCCTGGTCAGATACGCAGTATTTT
TRBV20-1	many	.	TRBJ1-5	CSASRTANQPQHF	TGCAGTGCTAGTCGGACGGCCAATCAGCCCCAGCATTTT
TRBV2	few	.	TRBJ1-2	CASSRRGTSDGYTF	TGTGCCAGCAGCAGGAGGGGGACATCAGACGGCTACACCTTC
TRBV7-6	.	TRBD1	TRBJ2-2	CASSTRQGGELFF	TGTGCCAGCAGCACACGACAGGGCGGGGAGCTGTTTTTT
TRBV7-6	few	.	TRBJ2-3	CASSLEVLGTQYF	TGTGCCAGCAGCTTAGAGGTCCTAGGAACGCAGTATTTT
TRBV5-1	.	TRBD1	TRBJ1-2	CASSQERDSSYTF	TGCGCCAGCAGCCAGGAAAGGGACAGCTCTTACACCTTC
TRBV2	.	.	TRBJ2-5	CASIRIQETQYF	TGTGCCAGCATCCGGATCCAAGAGACCCAGTACTTC
TRBV20-1	few	.	TRBJ2-1	CSALGGSPYNEQFF	TGCAGTGCTTTGGGTGGGAGCCCCTACAATGAGCAGTTCTTC
TRBV2	many	TRBD2	TRBJ2-1	CASSGVSAGVINEQFF	TGTGCCAGCAGTGGGGTCTCCGCGGGAGTTATCAATGAGCAGTTCTTC
TRBV20-1	.	.	TRBJ2-1	CSARPVAPGSQQLF	.
TRBV20-1	few	TRBD2	TRBJ2-1	CSAISSGGRRGEQFF	TGCAGTGCTATTTCCTCGGGCGGGAGAAGGGGTGAGCAGTTCTTC
TRBV7-8	.	TRBD1	TRBJ1-1	CASSSWTGLGYTEAFF	TGTGCCAGCAGCTCCTGGACAGGCCTAGGGTACACTGAAGCTTTCTTT
TRBV7-2	many	.	TRBJ1-1	CASRPRPWGNTEAFF	TGTGCCAGCAGGCCAAGACCATGGGGGAACACTGAAGCTTTCTTT